A selection of T cell receptor beta chains follows, all from one sample in a study of T cell responses to AZD1222 COVID-19 vaccine. The repertoire was sequenced with immunoSEQ multiplex PCR; TCRdb's copy has only in-frame clones and lacks some. The table has about 91,000 clones, roughly 90% seen once. The material was peripheral blood, obtained on day 0 of AZD1222 vaccination. The receptors shown here come from an adult in good health. The CDR3 runs from the conserved cysteine through the conserved F or W. A D gene is named only where the DNA matches it firmly. Clone size is shown for a subset of rows, as once, few, many or a class of expanded clone.

d_call	v_call	clone_size	j_call	cdr3_nt	cdr3_aa
-	TRBV28	-	TRBJ1-4	TGTGCCAGCACCACTGTGGGGGGTCCTGAAAAACTGTTTTTT	CASTTVGGPEKLFF
-	TRBV6-5	-	TRBJ1-1	TGTGCCAGCTCCCGGGCGGCCTCCCACTTAGGAGCTTTCTTT	CASSRAASHLGAFF
-	TRBV6-2/TRBV6-3	-	TRBJ2-5	TGTGCCAGCAGTCTCACCTGGTGGGCGGGGAGTGGAGAGACCCAGTACTTC	CASSLTWWAGSGETQYF
-	TRBV2	-	TRBJ1-5	TGTGCCAGCAGTGAGAGGCAGACCAACCAGCCCCAGCATTTT	CASSERQTNQPQHF
-	TRBV2	once	TRBJ1-5	TGTGCCAGCAGCTGGGTCCTGCATCAGCCCCAGCATTTT	CASSWVLHQPQHF
-	TRBV7-2	-	TRBJ1-2	TGTGCCAGCAGCTTAGGTGTCAGGGGAGACTATGGCTACACCTTC	CASSLGVRGDYGYTF
-	TRBV28	-	TRBJ2-1	TGTGCCAGCAGCACCGGACAGAACAATGAGCAGTTCTTC	CASSTGQNNEQFF
-	TRBV6-2/TRBV6-3	-	TRBJ1-2	TGTGCCAGCCGCCCGGGGGGAAACTATGGCTACACCTTC	CASRPGGNYGYTF
TRBD1	TRBV28	-	TRBJ1-1	TGTGCCAGCAGTTTAGCACGTTCAGGGGGGAACACTGAAGCTTTCTTT	CASSLARSGGNTEAFF
-	TRBV6-2/TRBV6-3	-	TRBJ1-2	TGTGCCAGCAGTACACGGACGGAGGACTATGGCTACACCTTC	CASSTRTEDYGYTF
-	TRBV10-3	few	TRBJ2-3	TGTGCCGGTGGGCAGGGAGACACAGATACGCAGTATTTT	CAGGQGDTDTQYF
-	TRBV20-1	-	TRBJ1-2	TGCAGTGCAGGCTATGGCTACACCTTC	CSAGYGYTF
-	TRBV7-6	-	TRBJ2-6	TGTGCCAGCAGCAGGACAGTTCTCTCTGGGGCCAACGTCCTGACTTTC	CASSRTVLSGANVLTF
-	TRBV18	-	TRBJ1-2	TGTGCCAGCTCACCGACTACAGGACTCTATGGCTACACCTTC	CASSPTTGLYGYTF
-	TRBV5-5	-	TRBJ1-4	TGTGCCAGCAGCTCCAGAGTGGGAGGGGAAAAACTGTTTTTT	CASSSRVGGEKLFF